The 4 T cell receptor beta chains listed next were all sequenced from one sample in a study of T cells in Graves' hyperthyroidism and ophthalmopathy. Researchers amplified the TCR beta CDR3 regions from RNA transcripts. During a first-round RT-PCR of the TCR CDR3, the HTBI primer set was used. Each CDR3 protein is one row after TCRdb ran MiXCR on the multiplex PCR reads. The sample has about 350,000 distinct CDR3 sequences, about 14% seen once. Sequencing input: blood. The receptors originated from a woman in her twenties or thirties with Graves' hyperthyroidism.

In this sample, this clonotype turned up many times. V usage is TRBV30 and J usage is TRBJ1-5; D is unclear. The CDR3 contains 14 residues. The germline V gene encodes CDR1 GTSNPN and CDR2 SVGIG (reference sequence). V was pared by 2 bases and J by 6 bases, with 14 bases between. CDR3 bases: TGTGCCTGGAGTAGAGAGCGGGTTAGTCAGCCCCAGCATTTT. Translated: CAWSRERVSQPQHF. The full variable domain, with the rest looked up from reference TRBV30 and TRBJ1-5, is SQTIHQWPATLVQPVGSPLSLECTVEGTSNPNLYWYRQAAGRGLQLLFYSVGIGQISSEVPQNLSASRPQDRQFILSSKKLLLSDSGFYLCAWSRERVSQPQHFGDGTRLSIL.

As regards this clonotype: This may come from a read error, since a much larger clone is one base off. The rearrangement uses TRBV9 and TRBJ2-5; D remains unclear. Trimming pared 0 bases from V and 0 bases from J, leaving 0 bases between. CDR1 and CDR2 from the germline V gene are SGDLS and YYNGEE. The CDR3 is 12 amino acids. CDR3 region: CASSVDQETQYF. CDR3 nucleotides: TGTGCCAGCAGCGTAGACCAAGAGACCCAGTACTTC.

This clonotype was counted at least ten times. The chain combines TRBV28 with TRBJ1-6, with D maybe TRBD1 (5 bases). The CDR3 is made up of 13 amino acids. CDR1 MDHEN and CDR2 SYDVKM come from the germline V gene. V was pared by 6 bases and J by 4 bases, with 7 bases between. CDR3 loop: CASRQVYNSPLHF. The CDR3 region has the DNA TGTGCCAGCAGACAGGTGTATAATTCACCCCTCCACTTT.

This clonotype was counted ten times or more. The gene calls are TRBV2 and TRBJ2-1, with TRBD2 matching 8 bases. This CDR3 is 14 amino acids long. CDR1 and CDR2 (germline): SNHLY, FYNNEI. V dropped 6 bases and J dropped 2; count of bases not matched to a gene: 3. The CDR3 spells CASRDSGAYNEQFF. DNA for the CDR3: TGTGCCAGCAGAGATAGCGGGGCCTACAATGAGCAGTTCTTC.